Listed below are T cell receptor beta chains from one sample, sequenced in a study of response to subunit inactivated influenza vaccine. TCRdb analysed the RT-PCR reads with MiXCR anew, one entry per CDR3 protein. The table shows around 480,000 distinct CDR3 sequences, with about 15% occurring only once. The specimen was CD4+ T cells sorted from PBMCs, collected around 25 months after vaccination. Receptor source: a man between 50 and 69 years old who received an inactivated influenza vaccine. The CDR3 runs from the conserved cysteine through the conserved F or W. A D gene is named only where the DNA matches it firmly. Where a row states a size, it is once, few, many or the class of an expanded clone; other rows omit it.

J	size	D	V	CDR3	DNA
TRBJ2-7	NA	NA	TRBV29-1	CSVGDFSYEQYF	TGCAGCGTTGGGGACTTCTCCTACGAGCAGTACTTC
TRBJ2-3	many	TRBD1	TRBV28	CASSFAGGTSTDTQYF	TGTGCCAGCAGCTTTGCAGGGGGAACTAGCACAGATACGCAGTATTTT
TRBJ2-3	few	TRBD2	TRBV20-1	CSAPRGGGFLDTQYF	TGCAGTGCTCCCCGCGGGGGGGGGTTTTTAGATACGCAGTATTTT
TRBJ2-7	few	TRBD1	TRBV24-1	CATSDNRDRSYEQYF	TGTGCCACCAGTGATAACCGGGACAGGTCCTACGAGCAGTACTTC
TRBJ2-2	few	NA	TRBV20-1	CSASGTTNTGELFF	TGCAGTGCTAGCGGGACAACGAACACCGGGGAGCTGTTTTTT
TRBJ2-1	NA	TRBD2	TRBV7-9	CASSLGGRALDEQFF	TGTGCCAGCAGCTTGGGGGGGAGGGCCTTGGATGAGCAGTTCTTC
TRBJ1-5	NA	TRBD1	TRBV4-1	CASSQGGTGINQPQHF	TGCGCCAGCAGCCAAGGTGGGACAGGGATCAATCAGCCCCAGCATTTT
TRBJ2-1	many	TRBD2	TRBV10-3	CAISESPSGRAAEQFF	TGTGCCATCAGTGAGTCGCCTAGCGGGAGGGCCGCTGAGCAGTTCTTC
TRBJ2-3	NA	TRBD1	TRBV10-3	CAISARDRGQGDTQYF	TGTGCCATCAGTGCCCGGGACAGGGGGCAGGGAGATACGCAGTATTTT
TRBJ2-5	NA	TRBD1	TRBV29-1	CSVEDQGVQETQYF	TGCAGCGTTGAAGATCAGGGGGTACAAGAGACCCAGTACTTC
TRBJ2-1	few	TRBD1	TRBV16	CASSPRDRGRNEQFF	TGTGCCAGCAGTCCTCGGGACAGGGGACGCAATGAGCAGTTCTTC
TRBJ2-1	few	NA	TRBV9	CASSPVDPNSNEQFF	TGTGCCAGCAGCCCTGTGGATCCCAATTCCAATGAGCAGTTCTTC
TRBJ2-3	NA	NA	TRBV15	CATSRIAKDTQYF	TGTGCCACCAGCAGAATCGCCAAGGATACGCAGTATTTT
TRBJ1-1	NA	TRBD1	TRBV30	CAWSVQGVNTEAFF	TGTGCCTGGAGTGTACAGGGGGTGAACACTGAAGCTTTCTTT
TRBJ1-2	once	TRBD1	TRBV20-1	CRSGTGNKNYGYTF	TGCAGATCCGGGACAGGAAATAAAAACTATGGCTACACCTTC
TRBJ1-2	few	TRBD1	TRBV12-3/TRBV12-4	CARYLAGTGGLGYTF	TGTGCCCGCTACCTTGCCGGGACAGGGGGTCTTGGCTACACCTTC
TRBJ2-7	few	NA	TRBV10-3	CAISEGPYEQYF	TGTGCCATCAGTGAAGGTCCCTACGAGCAGTACTTC
TRBJ1-4	few	NA	TRBV7-2	CASSLVLDPQKLFF	TGTGCCAGCAGCTTAGTTTTGGACCCGCAAAAACTGTTTTTT
TRBJ2-7	few	TRBD1	TRBV5-1	CASSVRQGTYEQYF	TGCGCCAGCAGCGTAAGACAGGGCACCTACGAGCAGTACTTC
TRBJ1-2	few	NA	TRBV9	CASSVESPGYGYTF	TGTGCCAGCAGCGTAGAGTCCCCGGGGTATGGCTACACCTTC
TRBJ1-1	NA	TRBD1	TRBV6-1	CASKGQGAGNTEAFF	TGTGCCAGCAAGGGACAGGGGGCCGGGAACACTGAAGCTTTCTTT
TRBJ2-2	NA	TRBD1	TRBV5-5	CASTRQGTGFGAGELFF	TGTGCCAGCACCCGACAGGGAACCGGTTTTGGCGCCGGGGAGCTGTTTTTT
TRBJ2-1	few	NA	TRBV11-3	CASSTQQGSNEQFF	TGTGCCAGCAGCACTCAACAGGGTTCCAATGAGCAGTTCTTC
TRBJ1-2	NA	TRBD1	TRBV5-1	CASSFGGQGKISSYTF	TGCGCCAGCAGCTTCGGTGGACAGGGGAAGATCAGCTCCTACACCTTC
TRBJ1-2	many	TRBD1	TRBV29-1	CSVVGQGNYGYTF	TGCAGCGTTGTGGGACAGGGAAACTATGGCTACACCTTC
TRBJ2-2	NA	TRBD2	TRBV10-3	CATTTSGAVGELFF	TGTGCCACTACGACTAGCGGGGCGGTCGGGGAGCTGTTTTTT
TRBJ1-2	many	NA	TRBV10-3	CAISGLEQGYGYTF	TGTGCCATCAGTGGACTTGAGCAGGGCTATGGCTACACCTTC
TRBJ2-1	few	TRBD2	TRBV29-1	CSVVGTSGRREQFF	TGCAGCGTCGTAGGGACTAGCGGGAGGAGAGAGCAGTTCTTC
TRBJ1-1	NA	NA	TRBV12-3/TRBV12-4	CASSLYRRNTEAFF	TGTGCCAGCAGTTTATACAGGAGGAACACTGAAGCTTTCTTT
TRBJ1-5	many	NA	TRBV7-2	CASSLRPGVAQPQHF	TGTGCCAGCAGCTTACGGCCGGGGGTCGCTCAGCCCCAGCATTTT
TRBJ2-2	few	NA	TRBV29-1	CSVKPPNTGELFF	TGCAGCGTCAAACCTCCGAACACCGGGGAGCTGTTTTTT
TRBJ1-2	few	NA	TRBV5-5	CASSLYPENYGYTF	TGTGCCAGCAGCTTGTATCCAGAAAACTATGGCTACACCTTC
TRBJ2-1	few	TRBD2	TRBV5-1	CASSHGSWTSGRGNEQFF	TGCGCCAGCAGCCACGGGAGTTGGACTAGCGGGAGGGGAAATGAGCAGTTCTTC
TRBJ2-1	NA	TRBD1	TRBV7-2	CASRSRQGRNEQFF	TGTGCCAGCAGAAGCCGACAGGGACGCAATGAGCAGTTCTTC
TRBJ2-1	many	TRBD2	TRBV4-2	CASSHSRGGQDNEQFF	TGTGCCAGCAGCCACTCGCGGGGGGGCCAGGACAATGAGCAGTTCTTC
TRBJ2-3	few	TRBD2	TRBV7-6	CASSARTSGGTDTQYF	TGTGCCAGCAGCGCTAGGACTAGCGGGGGCACAGATACGCAGTATTTT
TRBJ2-1	NA	NA	TRBV5-1	CASSVGRGSYNEQFF	TGCGCCAGCAGCGTTGGGAGAGGCTCCTACAATGAGCAGTTCTTC
TRBJ2-5	NA	NA	TRBV7-7	CASSFPGTSETQYF	TGTGCTAGCAGCTTCCCCGGGACATCAGAGACCCAGTACTTC
TRBJ1-4	few	NA	TRBV15	CATSRDRTGLSNEKLFF	TGTGCCACCAGCAGAGATCGCACGGGGCTTAGTAATGAAAAACTGTTTTTT
TRBJ2-3	NA	NA	TRBV20-1	CSARITAANTDTQYF	TGCAGTGCTAGAATTACCGCGGCGAACACAGATACGCAGTATTTT
TRBJ2-5	few	NA	TRBV5-1	CASRVASGSQETQYF	TGCGCCAGCAGGGTGGCATCGGGGTCCCAGGAGACCCAGTACTTC